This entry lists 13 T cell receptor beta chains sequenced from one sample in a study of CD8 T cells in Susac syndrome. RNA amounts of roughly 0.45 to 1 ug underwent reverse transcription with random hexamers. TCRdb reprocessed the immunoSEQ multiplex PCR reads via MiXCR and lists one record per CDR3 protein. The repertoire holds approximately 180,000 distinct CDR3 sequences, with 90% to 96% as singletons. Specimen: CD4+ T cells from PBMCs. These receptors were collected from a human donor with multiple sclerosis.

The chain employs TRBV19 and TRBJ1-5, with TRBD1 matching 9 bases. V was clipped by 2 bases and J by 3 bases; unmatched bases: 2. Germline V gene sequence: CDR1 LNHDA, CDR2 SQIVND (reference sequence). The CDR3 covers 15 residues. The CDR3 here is CASSITGGFNQPQHF. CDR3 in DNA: TGTGCCAGTAGTATAACAGGGGGCTTCAATCAGCCCCAGCATTTT.

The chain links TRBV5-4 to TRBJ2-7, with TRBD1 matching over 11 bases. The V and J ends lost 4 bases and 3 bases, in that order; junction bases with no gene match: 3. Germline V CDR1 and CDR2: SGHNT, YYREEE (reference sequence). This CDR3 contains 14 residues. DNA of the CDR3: TGTGCCAGCAGCGGGGGACAGGGGGTCTACGAGCAGTACTTC. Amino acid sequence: CASSGGQGVYEQYF. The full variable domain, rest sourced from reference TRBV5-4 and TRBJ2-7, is ETGVTQSPTHLIKTRGQQVTLRCSSQSGHNTVSWYQQALGQGPQFIFQYYREEENGRGNFPPRFSGLQFPNYSSELNVNALELDDSALYLCASSGGQGVYEQYFGPGTRLTVT.

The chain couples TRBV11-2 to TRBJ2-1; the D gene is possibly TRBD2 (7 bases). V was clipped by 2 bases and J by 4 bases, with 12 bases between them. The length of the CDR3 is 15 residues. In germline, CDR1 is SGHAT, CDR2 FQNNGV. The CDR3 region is CASSLSEGGYNEQFF. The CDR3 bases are TGTGCCAGCAGCTTATCGGAGGGGGGGTACAATGAGCAGTTCTTC.

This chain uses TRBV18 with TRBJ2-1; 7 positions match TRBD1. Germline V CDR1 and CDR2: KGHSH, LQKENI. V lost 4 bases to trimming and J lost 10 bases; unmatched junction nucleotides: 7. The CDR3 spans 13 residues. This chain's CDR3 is CASSQTGRWEQFF. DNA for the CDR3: TGTGCCAGCTCACAGACAGGGCGTTGGGAGCAGTTCTTC.

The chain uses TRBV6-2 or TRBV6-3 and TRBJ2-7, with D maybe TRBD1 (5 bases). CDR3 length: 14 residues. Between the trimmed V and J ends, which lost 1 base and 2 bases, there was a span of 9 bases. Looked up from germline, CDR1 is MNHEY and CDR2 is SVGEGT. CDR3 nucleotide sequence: TGTGCCAGCAGTTACTTCCAGGGCCCCTACGAGCAGTACTTC. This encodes CASSYFQGPYEQYF.

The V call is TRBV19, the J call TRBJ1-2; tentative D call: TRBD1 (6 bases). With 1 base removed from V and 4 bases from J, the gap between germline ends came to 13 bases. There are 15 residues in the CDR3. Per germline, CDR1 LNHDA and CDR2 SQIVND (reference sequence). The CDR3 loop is CASSIVGGAGYGYTF. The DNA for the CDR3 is TGTGCCAGTAGTATAGTAGGGGGTGCCGGCTATGGCTACACCTTC.

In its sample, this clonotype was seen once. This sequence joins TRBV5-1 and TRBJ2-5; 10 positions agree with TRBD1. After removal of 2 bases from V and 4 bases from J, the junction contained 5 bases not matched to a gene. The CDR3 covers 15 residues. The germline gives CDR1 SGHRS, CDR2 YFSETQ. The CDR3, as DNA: TGCGCCAGCAGCTTCGGGACAGGGGTGGGAGAGACCCAGTACTTC. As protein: CASSFGTGVGETQYF.

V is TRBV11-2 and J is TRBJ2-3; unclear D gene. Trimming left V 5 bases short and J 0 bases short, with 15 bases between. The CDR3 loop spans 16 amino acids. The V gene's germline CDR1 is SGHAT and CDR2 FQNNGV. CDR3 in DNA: TGTGCCAGCAGCCTGACCTTAGTTACTAGCACAGATACGCAGTATTTT. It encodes CASSLTLVTSTDTQYF.

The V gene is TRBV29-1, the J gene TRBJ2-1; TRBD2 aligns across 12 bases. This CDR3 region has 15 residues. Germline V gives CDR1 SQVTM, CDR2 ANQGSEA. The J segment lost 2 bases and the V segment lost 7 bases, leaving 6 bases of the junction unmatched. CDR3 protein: CSGRRLAGAYNEQFF. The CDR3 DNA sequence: TGCAGCGGGCGGCGACTAGCGGGGGCCTACAATGAGCAGTTCTTC.

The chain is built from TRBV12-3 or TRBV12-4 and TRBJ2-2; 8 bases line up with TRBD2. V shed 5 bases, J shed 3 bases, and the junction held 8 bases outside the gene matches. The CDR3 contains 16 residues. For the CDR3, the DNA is TGTGCCAGCAGTACCGGGACTAGAGCCGACACCGGGGAGCTGTTTTTT. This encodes CASSTGTRADTGELFF.

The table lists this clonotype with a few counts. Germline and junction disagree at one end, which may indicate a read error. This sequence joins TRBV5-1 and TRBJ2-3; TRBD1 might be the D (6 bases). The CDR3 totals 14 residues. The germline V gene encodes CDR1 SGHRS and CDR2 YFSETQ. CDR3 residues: CASSLGQTTDTQYF. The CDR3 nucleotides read TGTGCCAGCAGCCTGGGACAAACCACAGATACGCAGTATTTT.

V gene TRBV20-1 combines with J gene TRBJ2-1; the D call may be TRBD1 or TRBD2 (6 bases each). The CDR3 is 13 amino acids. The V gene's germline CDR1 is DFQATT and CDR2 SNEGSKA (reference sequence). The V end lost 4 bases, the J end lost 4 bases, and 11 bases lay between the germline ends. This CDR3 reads CSATGAPYNEQFF. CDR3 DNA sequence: TGCAGTGCTACGGGGGCCCCGTACAATGAGCAGTTCTTC.

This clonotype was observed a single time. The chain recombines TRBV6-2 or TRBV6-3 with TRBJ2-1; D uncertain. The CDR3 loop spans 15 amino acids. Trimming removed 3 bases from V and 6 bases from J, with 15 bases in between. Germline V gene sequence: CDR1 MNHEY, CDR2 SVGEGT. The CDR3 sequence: CASSYFGWASNEQFF. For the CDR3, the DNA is TGTGCCAGCAGTTATTTCGGATGGGCTTCCAATGAGCAGTTCTTC.